These 31 T cell receptor beta chains originate from one sample sequenced in a study of T cells in localized non-small cell lung cancer. The assay was immunoSEQ multiplex PCR, and TCRdb's table has in-frame clones only and misses some. The sample lists tens of thousands of clones, over 70% seen once, with approximately 2.6% in the top ten. Sequenced material: peripheral blood, taken before any cancer treatment. The receptors originated from a woman between 35 and 70 years old with stage I lung adenocarcinoma.

The chain links TRBV10-3 to TRBJ1-1; D unresolved. This CDR3 has 15 amino acids. CDR1 is ENHRY, CDR2 SYGVKD, per germline. Between the trimmed V and J ends, which lost 7 bases and 4 bases, there was a span of 19 bases. This CDR3 is CAITKDGSSSTEAFF. For the CDR3, the DNA is TGTGCCATCACAAAAGACGGGTCTTCAAGCACTGAAGCTTTCTTT.

The V call is TRBV19, the J call TRBJ2-3; 9 bases are a match to TRBD2. V trimming: 3 bases; J trimming: 6 bases; junction bases outside the gene matches: 7. This CDR3 is 15 amino acids long. Looked up from germline, CDR1 is LNHDA and CDR2 is SQIVND (reference sequence). As DNA, the CDR3 is TGTGCCAGTAGTATCGCGGGCCTAGCGGGGGATACGCAGTATTTT. It specifies CASSIAGLAGDTQYF.

This clone was seen a handful of times. This chain connects TRBV7-9 to TRBJ2-7, with D tentatively TRBD1 or TRBD2 (5 bases each). Trimming stripped 1 base from V and 7 bases from J, with 11 bases between. CDR3 length: 13 residues. Germline loops: CDR1 SEHNR, CDR2 FQNEAQ (reference sequence). Here the CDR3 DNA reads TGTGCCAGCAGCTTAGATCCAGAGGGGGAGCAGTACTTC. Amino acids: CASSLDPEGEQYF.

The V gene is TRBV6-5, the J gene TRBJ1-2; possible D gene TRBD1, 6 bases. The CDR3 runs 13 residues. From germline, CDR1 is MNHEY and CDR2 SVGAGI. Trimming removed 2 bases at V and 6 bases at J, with 10 bases between. The CDR3 region has the DNA TGTGCCAGCAGTTACGACAGGTTAAATGGCTACACCTTC. Its protein product is CASSYDRLNGYTF.

This chain joins TRBV5-1 and TRBJ2-2; unclear D gene. The CDR3 is 16 residues long. Germline loops: CDR1 SGHRS, CDR2 YFSETQ. V lost 6 bases and J lost 7, with 22 bases in between. Written as DNA, the CDR3 is TGCGCCAGCACCAATCCCGGTTGGTTGGGTGGCGGGGAGCTGTTTTTT. The encoded protein is CASTNPGWLGGGELFF.

J is TRBJ2-3 and V is TRBV19, with 13 nucleotides matching TRBD2. Germline assignment: CDR1 LNHDA and CDR2 SQIVND (reference sequence). The CDR3 is 16 residues long. The trim removed 5 bases at V and 4 bases at J, leaving 6 bases unmatched. CDR3: CASSWTSGRRADTQYF. CDR3 nucleotides: TGTGCCAGTAGTTGGACTAGCGGGAGAAGAGCAGATACGCAGTATTTT.

The V gene is TRBV7-2, the J gene TRBJ2-5; TRBD1 matches at 7 bases. J lost 4 bases, V lost 0 bases, and 11 bases had no gene match. CDR1 is SGHTA, CDR2 FQGNSA, per germline. This CDR3 contains 17 residues. CDR3 region: CASSLAPAGGSRETQYF. DNA for the CDR3: TGTGCCAGCAGCTTAGCGCCGGCAGGGGGTTCTCGAGAGACCCAGTACTTC.

This clone was picked up one time. The chain couples TRBV28 to TRBJ1-2; maybe TRBD1 (5 bases). Germline CDR1 MDHEN, CDR2 SYDVKM. The CDR3 runs 12 residues. Trimming took 7 bases from V and 5 from J, leaving 11 bases between them. CDR3 sequence reads: CASMGTVYGYTF. In DNA, the CDR3 is TGTGCCAGCATGGGGACGGTTTATGGCTACACCTTC.

This clone has only one observation. The rearrangement joins TRBV5-4 to TRBJ1-1; D is unresolved. The CDR3 is made up of 14 amino acids. V lost 0 bases to trimming and J lost 1 base, with 7 bases between them. Germline V gene sequence: CDR1 SGHNT, CDR2 YYREEE (reference sequence). CDR3 in DNA: TGTGCCAGCAGCTTGGTACACACGAACACTGAAGCTTTCTTT. This codes for CASSLVHTNTEAFF. The entire variable domain, with the rest obtained from reference TRBV5-4 and TRBJ1-1, is as follows: ETGVTQSPTHLIKTRGQQVTLRCSSQSGHNTVSWYQQALGQGPQFIFQYYREEENGRGNFPPRFSGLQFPNYSSELNVNALELDDSALYLCASSLVHTNTEAFFGQGTRLTVV.

This rearrangement joins TRBV28 to TRBJ2-5; 10 bases map to TRBD2. The CDR3 loop spans 18 amino acids. The V segment lost 5 bases and the J segment 5 bases; nucleotides outside the gene matches: 17. Germline values: CDR1 MDHEN, CDR2 SYDVKM. The CDR3 loop reads CASSPTLGASGSGETQYF. The CDR3 DNA is TGTGCCAGCAGTCCCACCTTGGGAGCTAGCGGGAGTGGGGAGACCCAGTACTTC.

This clone occurred a few times. J is TRBJ2-5 and V is TRBV4-1, with TRBD2 matching 10 bases. This CDR3 has 16 residues. Germline values: CDR1 MGHRA, CDR2 YSYEKL. V lost 0 bases, J lost 3 bases, and 4 bases stayed unmatched. Here the CDR3 reads CASSQDRLAGEETQYF. In DNA, the CDR3 is TGCGCCAGCAGCCAAGATCGCCTAGCGGGAGAAGAGACCCAGTACTTC.

The V and J genes are TRBV6-5 and TRBJ2-1; D gene uncertain. This CDR3 has 15 residues. V dropped 4 bases and J dropped 8 bases, with 18 bases sitting between them. Germline values: CDR1 MNHEY, CDR2 SVGAGI. The CDR3 nucleotides are TGTGCCAGCAGTTCCGCGAGCGAGGTTGTCTATGAGCAGTTCTTC. Its protein is CASSSASEVVYEQFF.

The chain has TRBV27 and TRBJ2-3; 14 nucleotides agree with TRBD2. CDR1 MNHEY and CDR2 SMNVEV come from the germline V gene (reference sequence). Unmatched junction bases numbered 5, after V lost 7 bases and J lost 5 bases. This CDR3 has 15 amino acids. The CDR3 here is CASKFGTSGRDTQYF. The CDR3 coding sequence is TGTGCCAGCAAGTTCGGGACTAGCGGGAGAGATACGCAGTATTTT.

This clone has a single count. At one end, the junction sequence differs from germline, possibly due to a read error. In the same sample, other DNA sequences code for this CDR3. This chain uses TRBV7-7 with TRBJ2-7; 14 bases agree with TRBD2. CDR1 and CDR2 (germline): SSHAT, FNYEAQ (reference sequence). CDR3 size: 16 residues. The chain's CDR3 is CASSPGLAGGIYEQYF. CDR3 sequence (DNA): TGTGCTAGCAGCCCCGGACTAGCGGGGGGTATCTACGAGCAGTACTTC. Supplemented by reference TRBV7-7 and TRBJ2-7, the full variable domain reads GAGVSQSPRYKVTKRGQDVTLRCDPISSHATLYWYQQALGQGPEFLTYFNYEAQPDKSGLPSDRFSAERPEGSISTLTIQRTEQRDSAMYRCASSPGLAGGIYEQYFGPGTRLTVT.

For the CDR3, the DNA is TGTGCCAGCAGTGAAGAGGGACAGGGCAGCGGGGAGCTGTTTTTT. Its protein product is CASSEEGQGSGELFF. The chain combines TRBV2 with TRBJ2-2; 9 nucleotides agree with TRBD1. With 1 base clipped from V and 7 bases from J, the junction kept 4 bases outside the gene matches. This CDR3 is built from 15 residues. From germline, CDR1 is SNHLY and CDR2 FYNNEI.

This chain uses TRBV18 with TRBJ1-1; no definite D call. There are 13 residues in the CDR3. V was cut by 3 bases and J by 3 bases, with 8 bases left in between. From germline, CDR1 is KGHSH and CDR2 LQKENI. The CDR3 DNA reads TGTGCCAGCTCACCCCTCCGGGACACTGAAGCTTTCTTT. This translates into CASSPLRDTEAFF.

The genes are TRBV30 and TRBJ2-1; possibly TRBD2 for D (5 bases). V was trimmed by 3 bases and J by 15 bases, leaving 15 bases between them. This CDR3 spans 11 amino acids. CDR1 and CDR2 (germline): GTSNPN, SVGIG (reference sequence). In nucleotides, the CDR3 is TGTGCCTGGAGCACTAGTCCACGGCGGTTCTTC. It translates to CAWSTSPRRFF.

The chain links TRBV30 to TRBJ2-3, with D unclear. V lost 3 bases and J lost 5, with 9 bases in between. This CDR3 has 12 residues. From germline, CDR1 is GTSNPN and CDR2 SVGIG (reference sequence). CDR3 sequence reads: CAWSRGGDTQYF. CDR3 DNA sequence: TGTGCCTGGAGCAGAGGTGGAGATACGCAGTATTTT.

The chain couples TRBV18 to TRBJ2-1; TRBD2 aligns across 10 bases. V shed 0 bases and J 3 bases; nucleotides not matched to a gene: 5. The CDR3 totals 17 residues. CDR1 KGHSH and CDR2 LQKENI come from the germline V gene. CDR3 residues: CASSPPSLAGFYNEQFF. The CDR3 DNA sequence: TGTGCCAGCTCACCACCCTCACTAGCGGGGTTCTACAATGAGCAGTTCTTC.

This clone occurred once. The J gene is TRBJ1-3, the V gene TRBV29-1, with D possibly being TRBD1 (6 bases). The V and J ends lost 6 bases and 1 base respectively, with 10 bases between them. The CDR3 length is 13 residues. CDR1 is SQVTM, CDR2 ANQGSEA, per germline. The CDR3 DNA follows: TGCAGCGTAGTACAGGGATCTGGAAACACCATATATTTT. Encoded protein: CSVVQGSGNTIYF.

This clone was found once. This rearrangement joins TRBV6-1 to TRBJ1-3, with a weak D call TRBD1 (6 bases). Trimming removed 0 bases at V and 4 bases at J, with 10 bases between. The CDR3 sequence is 15 residues long. From germline, CDR1 is MNHNS and CDR2 SASEGT. CDR3 residues: CASSEAWGAGNTIYF. As DNA, the CDR3 is TGTGCCAGCAGTGAAGCGTGGGGGGCCGGAAACACCATATATTTT.

The rearrangement joins TRBV2 to TRBJ2-3; D is uncertain. CDR1 and CDR2 (germline): SNHLY, FYNNEI. V lost 0 bases and J 6 bases, leaving 7 bases between the germline ends. The CDR3 is 13 residues long. CDR3 amino acids: CASSEAVVDTQYF. The CDR3 nucleotides read TGTGCCAGCAGTGAAGCGGTGGTGGATACGCAGTATTTT.

The chain couples TRBV7-9 to TRBJ1-1; TRBD1 agrees at 7 bases. V trimming: 5 bases; J trimming: 7 bases; junction bases outside the gene matches: 7. Germline assignment: CDR1 SEHNR and CDR2 FQNEAQ (reference sequence). The CDR3 covers 13 residues. DNA for the CDR3: TGTGCCAGCAGCAGACAGGGTCCGGGTGAAGCTTTCTTT. Translation gives CASSRQGPGEAFF.

The J gene is TRBJ2-5, the V gene TRBV11-1; D call uncertain. The J call is in doubt because the DNA end fits TRBJ2-7 better. Germline V gene data show CDR1 as SGHAT and CDR2 as FQDESV (reference sequence). This CDR3 has 12 residues. The CDR3: CASSLVIYEQYF. The DNA for the CDR3 is TGTGCCAGCAGCTTAGTAATCTACGAGCAGTACTTC.

The V and J genes are TRBV2 and TRBJ1-1, with D unresolved. Between the trimmed V and J ends, which lost 8 bases and 1 base, there was a span of 11 bases. The CDR3 covers 13 residues. CDR1 is SNHLY, CDR2 FYNNEI, per germline. CDR3 in DNA: TGTGCCAGCCAACCCAACGGGAACACTGAAGCTTTCTTT. Amino acids: CASQPNGNTEAFF.

As for this clone: Different DNA sequences within this sample yield the same CDR3. The gene calls are TRBV28 and TRBJ1-2, with D unclear. Between the trimmed V and J ends, which lost 4 bases and 1 base, there was a span of 10 bases. The length of the CDR3 is 14 residues. The germline V gene has CDR1 MDHEN and CDR2 SYDVKM. Here the CDR3 DNA reads TGTGCCAGCAGTTGGAATAGCCGTAACTATGGCTACACCTTC. Encoded protein: CASSWNSRNYGYTF.

The chain employs TRBV9 and TRBJ2-5, with D possibly TRBD2 on 5 matching bases. CDR3 length equals 16 residues. V shed 0 bases and J shed 5 bases, with 17 bases lying between them. Germline loops: CDR1 SGDLS, CDR2 YYNGEE. For the CDR3, the DNA is TGTGCCAGCAGCGTAGGGGCGGGTGGGCCATGGGAGACCCAGTACTTC. It is translated as CASSVGAGGPWETQYF.

This clone has only a few counts. This rearrangement joins TRBV30 to TRBJ1-1; the match to TRBD1 covers 7 bases. CDR3 size: 14 residues. Trimming at V came to 1 base and at J to 1 base, leaving 3 bases not matched to a gene. Germline loops: CDR1 GTSNPN, CDR2 SVGIG (reference sequence). The CDR3 protein is CAWSDWTGNTEAFF. CDR3 DNA sequence: TGTGCCTGGAGTGACTGGACAGGGAACACTGAAGCTTTCTTT.

This rearrangement joins TRBV6-6 to TRBJ2-1, with 10 nucleotides matching TRBD2. Germline V lookup: CDR1 MNHNY, CDR2 SVGAGI (reference sequence). This CDR3 comprises 12 residues. V trimming: 5 bases; J trimming: 12 bases; junction bases outside the gene matches: 4. The CDR3 DNA reads TGTGCCAGCAGTCAGGGACTAGCGTGGCAGTTCTTC. Residues: CASSQGLAWQFF.

This clone appeared once. V usage is TRBV10-3 and J usage is TRBJ2-3; 14 nucleotides align to TRBD2. V shed 2 bases, J shed 2 bases, and the junction held 15 bases outside the gene matches. Germline V gene data show CDR1 as ENHRY and CDR2 as SYGVKD. This CDR3 is built from 21 residues. The CDR3 spells CAISEMETSGRATIATDTQYF. The CDR3 DNA follows: TGTGCCATCAGTGAGATGGAGACTAGCGGGAGGGCCACTATAGCCACAGATACGCAGTATTTT.

V usage is TRBV7-9 and J usage is TRBJ2-3; D is ambiguous. From germline, CDR1 is SEHNR and CDR2 FQNEAQ (reference sequence). V was cut by 5 bases and J by 5 bases, with 8 bases left in between. CDR3 length: 12 amino acids. This chain's CDR3 is CASSVSRDTQYF. The DNA of the CDR3 is TGTGCCAGCAGCGTTTCTCGAGATACGCAGTATTTT.